Included here is one T cell receptor beta chain sequence, with context. This CDR3 region has 16 residues. With 3 bases clipped from V and 5 bases from J, the junction kept 10 bases outside the gene matches. CDR1 is SNHLY and CDR2 is FYNNEI in the germline V gene. This specimen belongs to a study of blood T cell repertoires in COVID-19. Study as a whole: Researchers got acute and convalescent COVID-19 samples from the United States, Italy and Spain. In each case, the material was cDNA or gDNA derived from T cells, B-cell-depleted T cells, or PBMCs.

In the source study's methods: Nucleated cell counts were estimated from reference gene primer amplification. Sequenced by immunoSEQ multiplex PCR; TCRdb stores in-frame clones only, minus some. D and trimming were read from the DNA, whereas the V and J calls and clone size are those reported in that table. The sample holds some 73,000 clones, 86% seen once. The sample comprised peripheral blood. The chain combines TRBV2 with TRBJ1-5; 7 nucleotides line up with TRBD1. The sequence derives from a woman in her sixties or seventies with acute or convalescent COVID-19. As DNA, the CDR3 is TGTGCCAGCAGTGATGAGGGACAGACTACCCATCAGCCCCAGCATTTT. It encodes CASSDEGQTTHQPQHF.